The entry that follows covers one TCR beta chain sequence. The target of this receptor is not known. One base away there is no much larger clone; base qualities are not given. The source of the sample is a study of cytomegalovirus exposure and HLA in healthy donors (dated by TCRdb to 2015 to 2018). Study-level background: An earlier analysis of approximately 600 of the donors reported approximately 270 Gb of sequence data and roughly 110 million unique TCR beta sequences from 150 million to 200 million T cells. About 280 gigabases of sequencing data and about 92 million unique TCR sequences made up an early release that covered 500 to 700 HLA-typed donors. Of the roughly 390 genotyped donors, more than 75% were placed in the genetic ancestry cluster associated with self-reported Caucasian donors. The study aimed to test whether cataloging public T cell receptors could reveal signatures of past pathogen exposure. The study profiled the T cell repertoires of 500 to 800 subjects by immunosequencing and related them to cytomegalovirus serostatus. In addition to the first cohort of roughly 670 subjects, a separate validation cohort of 130 or so different subjects was used. To predict cytomegalovirus infection status, the study brought together high-throughput TCR immunosequencing, statistical association of individual TCRs with disease status, and machine learning. In a later analysis, previously published TCR beta repertoires from 500 to 750 donors were re-analyzed and high-resolution HLA genotyping was added so that TCR occurrence patterns could be studied. In the later analysis, no new phenotypic data were used to find candidate immune exposures; instead, reliance was placed on TCR beta sequences and their occurrence across donors. In an earlier analysis of 587 of the donors, high-throughput TCR beta sequencing was used to judge whether each TCR beta V gene segment behaved as functional or pseudogenic. Donor age, sex, ethnicity and CMV serostatus were collected together with the repertoire data. In a later genetic analysis, genome-wide SNP genotypes for about three fifths of the 666 donors were used, and that subset was treated as a discovery cohort. Every repertoire in the discovery cohort had been generated on one and the same sequencing platform. Class I and class II HLA loci were covered by the typing at four-digit resolution. Typing coverage differed by locus: A, B, C, DRB1 and DQB1 were typed in roughly 620-630 donors, DQA1 in 500 to 550, DPA1 in roughly 590, and DPB1 in approximately 450. Roughly 5 DR-DQ haplotypes were handled as single units for association and clustering, since linkage in the cohort was strong. Among about 400 genotyped donors of the cohort, an average of around 250,000 unique TCR beta nucleotide sequences was sequenced per donor, of which 15% to 20% were non-productive. The paper as a whole reports these results and caveats: Correlated functional status among segregating V segments might reflect linkage disequilibrium, but an unknown experimental factor could not be ruled out. A later analysis reported that several top co-occurrence clusters appeared linked to parvovirus B19, influenza, CMV and Epstein-Barr virus. In an earlier analysis of some 640 of the donors, most TCR beta V segments were observed in productive rearrangements about 87% or about 30% of the time, broadly matching IMGT annotations. Roughly uniform sequencing depth across donors was assumed in presence/absence analyses, although this assumption may not hold. In this cohort, only TCR beta chains were sequenced, and detectable features were limited by the absence of alpha or paired-chain data. CMV serostatus was the only immune exposure information available for the cohort. In a later genetic analysis, fewer N-insertions in productive TCRs were reported among donors in an Asian-associated ancestry cluster than the roughly 700-donor mean. Most TCR sequences were observed very rarely across donors, whereas some public TCRs were present in many individuals. Some IMGT-functional V segments, including TRBV6-2 and TRBV6-3, could not be distinguished by the 87-base-pair reads and were therefore excluded. A further reported finding was that TCR beta sequences accurately predicted the HLA-A and HLA-B alleles for most subjects in the first cohort. The classifier was reported to diagnose cytomegalovirus status with high specificity and sensitivity in both the original and validation cohorts. According to a later analysis, most CMV-associated TCR beta chains appeared to be HLA-restricted, and the HLA associations seemed to be driven largely by CMV exposure. In a later analysis, TCR association rates were found to vary across HLA loci, with the most associated TCRs seen for DRB1 alleles and the fewest for HLA-C alleles. The authors suggested that the approach could potentially be generalized to other disease states and immunological phenotypes. The earlier analysis of some 560 of the donors excluded 15 to 20 rarely observed V segments, including chromosome 9 orphons, because counts were too low. HLA typing was unavailable for some donors at each locus, so association tests used only the typed subset. Specific HLA alleles were associated with 15,000 to 20,000 TCR beta sequences at a false discovery rate of 0.05 in a later analysis. When HLA alleles, especially DR and DQ, strongly co-occurred, TCR associations were difficult to assign to individual alleles. The study gave a list of 150 to 200 TCR beta chains associated with cytomegalovirus. V-gene and J-gene trimming of TCR beta chains was associated with a missense DCLRE1C variant in a later genetic analysis, and the association was replicated in an independent cohort. A cluster of highly shared sequence variants was judged likely to represent a technical artifact of the sequencing pipeline. In a later analysis, HLA-associated TCR beta chains were found to be more clonally expanded and to have lower generation probabilities than equally common non-associated chains. In vitro tests confirmed that three of the cytomegalovirus-associated TCR beta chains recognize cytomegalovirus antigens.

The method behind the library was the immunoSEQ multiplex PCR assay. A mixture of 60 forward primers for TCR Vbeta segments and 13 reverse primers for TCR Jbeta segments was used in the multiplex PCR. The CDR3 region of rearranged TCR beta genes was amplified from genomic DNA with a multiplex PCR assay. The Illumina HiSeq System was used to sequence the amplified TCR beta libraries as 87-base-pair reads. Processing in the source paper ran as follows. A later analysis tallied tens of millions of unique TCR beta chains across the 666 repertoires, and some 10 million of those chains were shared by two or more donors. A nearest-neighbor algorithm error-corrected the raw reads and collapsed the reads into unique sequences, merging closely related sequences to remove PCR and sequencing errors. To assign V, D and J gene segments, CDR3 sequences were aligned to IMGT reference sequences. For a sequence to be retained, at least a six-nucleotide match to both a V gene segment and a J gene segment was required. A rearrangement was called productive if the CDR3 had no stop codons and remained in frame with V and J, and every other rearrangement was called non-productive. Following IMGT convention, CDR3 was defined as the stretch from the second conserved V-encoded cysteine to the conserved J-encoded phenylalanine. Sequences without an unambiguous match to a single V gene segment were excluded from the earlier analysis of over 500 of the donors. An earlier analysis of several hundred of the donors called V segments functional above 56.7% productive rearrangements and segregating when the between-donor standard deviation exceeded 5%. A statistical classification framework was developed to diagnose cytomegalovirus status using the catalog of TCR beta chain sequences. V and J gene assignment, in a later analysis, came from comparing TCR nucleotide sequences with IMGT/GENE-DB human TR gene sequences. A later analysis assigned CDR3 sequences and most-parsimonious VDJ recombination scenarios with the TCRdist pipeline. In a later analysis, every TCR beta chain was defined by the combination of its CDR3 amino acid sequence and its V-gene family, and reads without a unique V-gene family were dropped. In a later analysis, approximately 590 highly shared, low-generation-probability nucleotide sequences were removed to address suspected cross-contamination and a sequencing artifact. In a later analysis, a clonal expansion index was calculated for each public chain from normalized within-repertoire ranks of inferred template counts. Generation probabilities in a later analysis came from a VDJ recombination model fitted to out-of-frame rearrangements, and those results were checked against IGoR. Hypergeometric tests were used in a later analysis to score TCR-TCR, TCR-HLA and TCR-CMV co-occurrence, with a repertoire-size bias correction applied to the TCR pairs. To estimate false discovery rates, a later analysis permuted the HLA or CMV assignments 20 times. A later analysis grouped co-occurring TCRs with DBSCAN, adding TCRdist sequence similarity when clustering within HLA-allele-positive subsets. Co-occurrence clustering excluded repertoires with fewer than 30,000 or more than 120,000 public chains, plus five with anomalous nucleotide sharing. TCRdb obtained this table from immuneACCESS and retained in-frame rearrangements with V and J assigned. These tables miss some clones; where compared with another copy, unresolved V genes account for less than half of the shortfall, and the remainder is unexplained. V, J and clone size are taken as reported in that table, and D and trimming were inferred from the DNA itself. The sample contains roughly 140,000 clones, around three quarters of them found a single time. Roughly 5.6% of the sample is taken by the ten largest.

The cohort comprised some 680 healthy bone marrow donors. At the time of sampling, every cohort member was nominally healthy, though immune exposures that went unrecorded were likely present. The donor was CMV seropositive and was included in the group of 250 to 300 seropositive cohort members. A peripheral blood sample was collected from each donor, and TCR beta sequencing was performed on peripheral blood mononuclear cells. The Qiagen DNeasy Blood Extraction Kit was used to extract genomic DNA from the blood cell samples. Trimmed from V: 3 bases; trimmed from J: 3 bases; junction bases lacking a gene match: 3. Spanning cysteine to phenylalanine, the CDR3 consists of 15 amino acids. Left in the record is the CDR3 DNA by itself, 45 bases read in frame from the first base. CDR1 and CDR2 are read off the germline V gene (reference sequence) as MNHEY and SMNVEV.

Sequences were obtained from PBMCs. The rearranged segments are TRBV27 and TRBJ2-7; 12 middle bases align to TRBD2. This TCR came from a woman in her thirties or forties in good health and CMV-seropositive. The CDR3 in this case is CASSFRLAGDYEQYF. The bases are TGTGCCAGCAGTTTCCGACTAGCGGGGGACTACGAGCAGTACTTC.